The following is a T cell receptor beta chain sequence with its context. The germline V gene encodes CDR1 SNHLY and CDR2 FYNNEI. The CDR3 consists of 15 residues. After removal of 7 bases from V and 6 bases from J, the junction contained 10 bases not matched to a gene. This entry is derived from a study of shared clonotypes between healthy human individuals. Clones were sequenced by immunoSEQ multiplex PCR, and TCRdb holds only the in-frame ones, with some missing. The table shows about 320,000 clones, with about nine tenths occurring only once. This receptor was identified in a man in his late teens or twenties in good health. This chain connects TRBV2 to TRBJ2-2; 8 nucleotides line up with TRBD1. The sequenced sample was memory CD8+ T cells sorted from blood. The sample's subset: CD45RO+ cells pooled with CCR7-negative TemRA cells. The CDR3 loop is CASIFLGQDAGELFF. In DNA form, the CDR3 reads TGTGCCAGCATCTTCCTGGGACAGGACGCCGGGGAGCTGTTTTTT.